Each of the 2 T cell receptor beta chains below was sequenced from the same sample in a study of blood T cell repertoires in COVID-19. The protocol was immunoSEQ multiplex PCR, while the TCRdb copy is restricted to in-frame clones and leaves out a portion. The top ten clones hold 3.3% of a sample with about 170,000 clones, 85% of them seen once. The sample was peripheral blood. The receptors stem from a human donor with acute or convalescent COVID-19. The donor label of this sample is uncertain.

In nucleotides, the CDR3 is TGTGCCAGCAGGTTAGCGGGGGCGAACACCGGGGAGCTGTTTTTT. Translating it yields CASRLAGANTGELFF. The genes are TRBV28 and TRBJ2-2; 9 positions match TRBD2. CDR3 length: 15 residues. Germline V lookup: CDR1 MDHEN, CDR2 SYDVKM. With 6 bases clipped from V and 0 bases from J, the junction kept 2 bases outside the gene matches. The full variable domain, its missing parts supplied by reference TRBV28 and TRBJ2-2, is DVKVTQSSRYLVKRTGEKVFLECVQDMDHENMFWYRQDPGLGLRLIYFSYDVKMKEKGDIPEGYSVSREKKERFSLILESASTNQTSMYLCASRLAGANTGELFFGEGSRLTVL.

The rearrangement links TRBV4-1 to TRBJ2-5; 10 nucleotides align to TRBD2. CDR3 length equals 16 residues. The V and J ends lost 3 bases and 3 bases, in that order; junction bases with no gene match: 7. Germline CDR1 MGHRA, CDR2 YSYEKL. CDR3 nucleotides: TGCGCCAGCAGCCACACCGGACTAGCGGCAGAAGAGACCCAGTACTTC. This encodes CASSHTGLAAEETQYF.